In its sample, the clone carrying this T cell receptor (beta chain) was seen a few times. This sample is drawn from a study of blood T cells in healthy people across ages. The second PCR ran roughly 6 to 12 cycles with a sample-barcoded 5' primer and J-beta primers. MiXCR, run by TCRdb on the 5' RACE reads, gives a single entry per CDR3 protein. Of around 1,000,000 distinct CDR3 sequences in the sample, 20% to 25% were seen once. The CDR3 has 12 residues. The germline V gene has CDR1 MNHNY and CDR2 SVGAGI (reference sequence). V lost 7 bases to trimming and J lost 16 bases; unmatched junction nucleotides: 10. The same data also went into a second study, on T cells of mothers and their children. That work adds: The donor cohort consisted of three healthy Caucasian mothers and their six children.

The chain joins TRBV6-6 to TRBJ2-4; TRBD1 agrees at 10 bases. The sequence derives from a girl aged 2-10 years in good health. Specimen: blood. CDR3 bases: TGTGCCAGCACCGTGGGGACAGGGGAGTGTTACTTC. Amino acid sequence: CASTVGTGECYF.